The clone carrying this T cell receptor beta chain was seen many times. The source of the sample is a study of read filtering for tumor transcriptome and immune sequencing. The overall study: Mean patient age was roughly 61 years, range roughly 45 to 80; around 17 male, 11 to 15 female. TCR-mapped reads were about 3.5 to 11 million with IR-seq versus about 75 to 1,400 with RNA-seq.

CDR1 and CDR2 from the germline V gene are SQVTM and ANQGSEA. The V gene lost 7 bases and the J gene lost 4 bases, with 11 bases spanning the gap. CDR3 length equals 11 residues. The library was built from about 370 ng RNA with molecular barcoded adaptors for alpha/delta and beta/gamma chains. In TCRdb, the reads were re-called with MiXCR into one record per CDR3 protein. The table includes 45,000 to 55,000 distinct CDR3 sequences, roughly 19% detected once. The receptor's source is a donor at least 40 years old with multiple myeloma. The chain links TRBV29-1 to TRBJ2-7; the D gene is possibly TRBD2 (6 bases). Material: a population of CD138-negative cells sorted from bone marrow. Here the CDR3 reads CSAGDQYEQYF. DNA of the CDR3: TGCAGCGCGGGGGACCAATACGAGCAGTACTTC.